The present entry profiles one T cell receptor beta chain with its context. The sample comes from a study of blood T cell repertoires in COVID-19. Study-level information: COVID-19 samples, acute and convalescent, were from the United States, Italy and Spain. T cells, B-cell-depleted T cells, or PBMCs supplied cDNA or gDNA.

Between the trimmed V and J ends, which lost 7 bases and 5 bases, there was a span of 29 bases. CDR1 is MGHRA, CDR2 YSYEKL, per germline. CDR3 size: 18 residues. Original methodology: The authors estimated nucleated cell counts from reference gene primer amplification. TCRdb keeps only in-frame clones here, not all; method: immunoSEQ multiplex PCR. D and trimming come from the DNA, and the V and J calls and clone size come from that table. The top ten hold 5.5% to 6% of the sample, which has approximately 120,000 clones, more than 70% seen once. Material for sequencing was peripheral blood. The chain employs TRBV4-1 and TRBJ1-1; the D gene is possibly TRBD1 (5 bases). The clonotype originates from a man older than 75 with active or convalescent COVID-19. The CDR3 region is CASTPGVYPAGWETEAFF. For the CDR3, the DNA is TGCGCCAGCACCCCGGGGGTATATCCGGCAGGGTGGGAGACTGAAGCTTTCTTT.